There are many counts of the clone carrying this T cell receptor beta chain. Antigen: not known. Germline V gene lookup returns CDR1 SGDLS and CDR2 YYNGEE. This CDR3 region has 15 residues. The J segment lost 2 bases and the V segment lost 0 bases, leaving 5 bases of the junction unmatched. The time point here: newly diagnosed GD, antithyroid drugs for less than 3 months. Scientists built the TCR library using RNA that was extracted from PBMCs. The TCR beta library used iRepertoire HTBI primers with Arm-PCR amplification of CDR3. Each CDR3 protein gets one entry after TCRdb re-called the multiplex PCR reads with MiXCR. The repertoire holds just over 600,000 distinct CDR3 sequences, with 16% as singletons. This specimen comes from a study of regulatory T cells in long-lasting Graves disease. Study details: The antithyroid drugs taken by newly diagnosed Graves' patients had been used for under 3 months.

Notes on the study in general: Persistent cases of Graves' showed reduced TCR diversity relative to newly diagnosed patients. Repertoires from persistent disease leaned toward TRBV28, TRBJ1-2 and TRBJ2-5. Whereas new patients shared 800 to 1,000 public clonotypes, persistent patients shared more, at some 2,700.

This same sample was also part of a study on T cells in Graves' hyperthyroidism and ophthalmopathy.

Sequences were derived from peripheral blood mononuclear cells (PBMCs), sampled at new diagnosis, from a patient treated with antithyroid drugs. This TCR came from a woman in her twenties or thirties with Graves disease. This chain uses TRBV9 with TRBJ2-7; 7 bases are a match to TRBD1. The CDR3: CASSVAPTGAYEQYF. In DNA, the CDR3 is TGTGCCAGCAGCGTAGCCCCTACAGGGGCCTACGAGCAGTACTTC.